Listed below are T cell receptor beta chains from one sample, sequenced in a study of T-cell reconstitution after alpha-beta-depleted transplantation in children. TCRdb ran MiXCR on the PCR reads and lists one entry per CDR3 protein. The profile covers a few hundred thousand distinct CDR3 sequences, with roughly 18% appearing a single time and 3% to 4% taken by the ten largest. This sample comprised PBMCs from the stem cell graft donor, obtained from the stem cell graft. The receptors derive from a human donor who donated a stem cell graft to a child with acute lymphoblastic leukemia. The CDR3 runs from the conserved cysteine through the conserved F or W. A D gene is named only where the DNA matches it firmly. For some rows the clone size is stated as once, few or many, or as a class when expanded; others skip it.

V	size	J	D	DNA	CDR3
TRBV7-9	-	TRBJ2-1	-	TGTGCCAGCAGCTTAGGCTCGTTCGGGTACAATGAGCAGTTCTTC	CASSLGSFGYNEQFF
TRBV27	-	TRBJ2-5	TRBD1	TGTGCCAGCAGTCCCTGGGACAGGAGGGGCCAAGAGACCCAGTACTTC	CASSPWDRRGQETQYF
TRBV7-9	few	TRBJ2-5	-	TGTGCCGGAACATCCCCTGCAAGCGGAGATGGGTTCTTC	CAGTSPASGDGFF
TRBV12-3/TRBV12-4	few	TRBJ2-1	-	TGTGCCAGCAGTTTGGGTAAGAGTGAGCAGTTCTTC	CASSLGKSEQFF
TRBV5-1	few	TRBJ1-1	-	TGCGCCAGCAGCTTGGGGAGAAGGACCCCAGGAGGCACTGAAGCTTTCTTT	CASSLGRRTPGGTEAFF
TRBV6-4	few	TRBJ2-1	TRBD2	TGTGCCAGCAGTGTAGCGGGAGAAGGAAGTGAGCAGTTCTTC	CASSVAGEGSEQFF
TRBV20-1	few	TRBJ2-1	TRBD2	TGCAGTGCTAGAGATCCTAGGACTAGCGGCAACAATGAGCAGTTCTTC	CSARDPRTSGNNEQFF
TRBV15	-	TRBJ1-2	-	TGTGCCACCAGCAGGCAGGGTCGAGGCTACACCTTC	CATSRQGRGYTF
TRBV9	-	TRBJ2-3	-	TGTGCCAGCAGCGTATCCCTCGGGAACCCTAGAACAGATACGCAGTATTTT	CASSVSLGNPRTDTQYF
TRBV5-1	-	TRBJ2-7	-	TGCGCCAGCAGCTATTCCGGGACAGACGGGAGCCGGGACTTC	CASSYSGTDGSRDF
TRBV5-1	few	TRBJ1-2	-	TGCGCCAGCAGCTCCGGGACACTCGACTATGGCTACACCTTC	CASSSGTLDYGYTF
TRBV9	-	TRBJ2-1	-	TGTGCCAGCGGCACTCGTTACAATGAGCAGTTCTTC	CASGTRYNEQFF
TRBV4-1	few	TRBJ1-6	-	TGCGCCAGCAGCCAAGATGGGGGTGGGTCACCCCTCCACTTT	CASSQDGGGSPLHF
TRBV20-1	-	TRBJ2-7	TRBD1	TGCAGTGCTAGAGATGCCGGACAGGGGGGCTACGAGCAGTACTTC	CSARDAGQGGYEQYF
TRBV27	-	TRBJ1-5	-	TGTGCCAGCAGTTTCAAGAGCAATCAGCCCCAGCATTTT	CASSFKSNQPQHF
TRBV25-1	-	TRBJ2-7	TRBD1	TGTGCCAGCGAATTGGGGACAGGCTACGAGCAGTACTTC	CASELGTGYEQYF
TRBV6-5	few	TRBJ2-6	-	TGTGCCAGCAGTTACGAGACTTTC	CASSYETF
TRBV9	few	TRBJ1-1	-	TGTGCCAGCAGCCAGATACAGGGAATGAACACTGAAGCTTTCTTT	CASSQIQGMNTEAFF
TRBV5-6	-	TRBJ2-5	TRBD2	TGTGCCAGCAGCTTGGGCGGGGGGGCAGTGACAGAGACCCAGTACTTC	CASSLGGGAVTETQYF
TRBV6-2/TRBV6-3	-	TRBJ1-2	TRBD1	TGTGCCAGCAGTATACCACAGGGGGTTGGCTACACCTTC	CASSIPQGVGYTF
TRBV3-1	-	TRBJ2-3	-	TGTGCCAGCACCCACGGGTCTGCAGATACGCAGTATTTT	CASTHGSADTQYF
TRBV2	-	TRBJ2-1	TRBD2	TGTGCCAGCAGTGAAGCCTGGAGCGGGAGGGCGGGGAATGAGCAGTTCTTC	CASSEAWSGRAGNEQFF
TRBV20-1	-	TRBJ1-1	-	TGCAGTGTATGGGGGAACACTGAAGCTTTCTTT	CSVWGNTEAFF
TRBV21-1	-	TRBJ2-7	-	TGTGCCAGCAGCAAAAAAGTCAGGGAGTACTTC	CASSKKVREYF
TRBV5-4	-	TRBJ2-7	-	TGTGCCAGCAGCCCGCAGTGGGAGCCCTACGAGCAGTACTTC	CASSPQWEPYEQYF
TRBV19	once	TRBJ2-1	-	TGTGCCAGTAGTATGGGACCAGTCAATGAGCAGTTCTTC	CASSMGPVNEQFF
TRBV2	-	TRBJ2-7	TRBD2	TGTGCCAGCAGTGAGAGGGTTGGGGCTAGCGGTTCCTACGAGCAGTACTTC	CASSERVGASGSYEQYF
TRBV14	-	TRBJ1-4	TRBD1	TGTGCCAGCAGCCCGGGGACAGGGGGAACTCATGAAAAACTGTTTTTT	CASSPGTGGTHEKLFF
TRBV9	-	TRBJ2-2	-	TGTGCCAGCAGCGTAAGCAGAAAAGGGACCGGGGAGCTGTTTTTT	CASSVSRKGTGELFF
TRBV5-1	-	TRBJ1-1	TRBD1	TGCGCCAGCAGCCGACAGGGGGAATGGTCTGAAGCTTTCTTT	CASSRQGEWSEAFF
TRBV20-1	few	TRBJ2-1	TRBD2	TGCAGTGCTCTTAGCGGGAGGGATTCGAGAAATGAGCAGTTCTTC	CSALSGRDSRNEQFF
TRBV29-1	few	TRBJ2-7	-	TGCAGCGTACCAGGGATCTCCTACGAGCAGTACTTC	CSVPGISYEQYF
TRBV7-6	-	TRBJ1-1	-	TGTGCCAGCAGCTCTCCCGAGTGGGGAGTGACTGAAGCTTTCTTT	CASSSPEWGVTEAFF
TRBV5-1	-	TRBJ2-1	TRBD2	TGCGCCAGCAGCTTGTGGCGGGAGGAGCAGTTCTTC	CASSLWREEQFF
TRBV4-1	-	TRBJ2-2	-	TGCGCCAGCAGCCAATTCGCGATAAACACCGGGGAGCTGTTTTTT	CASSQFAINTGELFF
TRBV4-1	few	TRBJ2-3	-	TGCGCCAGCAGCCATGGCGGGGTGGAAGATACGCAGTATTTT	CASSHGGVEDTQYF
TRBV29-1	-	TRBJ1-2	-	TGCAGCGGTCGTGGGGAGGGGAACTATGGCTACACCTTC	CSGRGEGNYGYTF
TRBV12-3/TRBV12-4	-	TRBJ2-5	TRBD2	TGTGCCAGCAGTTTATTCGTCGATGGGCTAGCGGGAGACGAAGAGACCCAGTACTTC	CASSLFVDGLAGDEETQYF
TRBV24-1	-	TRBJ1-2	TRBD1	TGTGCCACCGGGACAGGGCACTATGGCTACACCTTC	CATGTGHYGYTF
TRBV6-5	-	TRBJ2-7	TRBD2	TGTGCCAGCAGTTACTCTATAGCGGGAGGGGCCTACGAGCAGTACTTC	CASSYSIAGGAYEQYF
TRBV27	-	TRBJ2-2	TRBD2	TGTGCCAGCAGTTTAATTGTGAGAGCGGGATCGAACACCGGGGAGCTGTTTTTT	CASSLIVRAGSNTGELFF
TRBV20-1	few	TRBJ2-1	TRBD2	TGCAGTGGTATCATTTTGCGGGGGGGCTCCTACAATGAGCAGTTCTTC	CSGIILRGGSYNEQFF
TRBV18	-	TRBJ1-2	TRBD1	TGTGCCAGCTCACCCGCCACCTTAGGGACAGGAATTAACTATGGCTACACCTTC	CASSPATLGTGINYGYTF
TRBV20-1	-	TRBJ2-7	TRBD2	TGCAGTGCTAGGAGAACCGGGACTAGCGGGAGGGCAGCCTACGAGCAGTACTTC	CSARRTGTSGRAAYEQYF
TRBV9	few	TRBJ1-1	-	TGTGCCAGCAGCGCCCTCGGGGTCCGGGACACTGAAGCTTTCTTT	CASSALGVRDTEAFF
TRBV20-1	-	TRBJ1-3	TRBD1	TGCAGTGCTACCCAGACAGGGACTGGAAACACCATATATTTT	CSATQTGTGNTIYF